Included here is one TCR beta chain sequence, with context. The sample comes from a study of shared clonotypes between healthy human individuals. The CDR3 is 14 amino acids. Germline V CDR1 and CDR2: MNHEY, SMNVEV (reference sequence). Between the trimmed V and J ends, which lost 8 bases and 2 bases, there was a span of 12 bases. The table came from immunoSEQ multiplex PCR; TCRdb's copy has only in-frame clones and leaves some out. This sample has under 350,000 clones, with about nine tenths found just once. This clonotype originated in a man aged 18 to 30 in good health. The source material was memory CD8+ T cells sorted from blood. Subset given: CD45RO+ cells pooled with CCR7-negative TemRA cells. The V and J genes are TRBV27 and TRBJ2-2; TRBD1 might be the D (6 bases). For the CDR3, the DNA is TGTGCCAGCTCCACAGGGATCAACACCGGGGAGCTGTTTTTT. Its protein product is CASSTGINTGELFF.